Sequencing of this T cell receptor (beta chain) was carried out in a study of beta chain features in type 1 diabetes. cDNA synthesis used the whole RNA isolate, giving expressed TCRB sequences. TCRdb's copy holds only in-frame clones and misses some; the assay was immunoSEQ multiplex PCR. The data contain about 150,000 clones, around 10% of them singletons. This clone occurred a few times. Germline V CDR1 and CDR2: SGHTA, FQGNSA. The CDR3 is 13 residues long. V was shortened by 2 bases and J by 3 bases, with 8 bases between the two germline ends. The sequence derives from a man between 18 and 35 years old in good health. V usage is TRBV7-2 and J usage is TRBJ2-7; D ambiguous. Sequencing was carried out using central memory CD4+ T cells from blood. DNA of the CDR3: TGTGCCAGCAGCTTAAATCCCAGCTACGAGCAGTACTTC. This sequence encodes CASSLNPSYEQYF.